This TCR beta chain was found in a study of blood T cell repertoires in COVID-19. Study details: Donors in the United States, Italy and Spain gave samples during acute or convalescent COVID-19. PBMCs, B-cell-depleted T cells, or T cells were the source of the cDNA or gDNA that made up the material.

The germline V gene has CDR1 KGHSH and CDR2 LQKENI. V shed 3 bases and J 0 bases; nucleotides not matched to a gene: 4. The CDR3 is 16 residues long. In the study's own analysis: Amplification of reference gene primers provided the estimated nucleated cell counts. Assay used: immunoSEQ multiplex PCR; TCRdb lists only in-frame clones, some missing. From that table come the V and J calls and clone size; the DNA was used to work out D and trimming. The profile covers about 210,000 clones, with roughly four fifths appearing a single time and approximately 8% taken by the ten largest. The source is a woman aged 45-60 years with active or convalescent COVID-19. The chain has TRBV18 and TRBJ2-2; 7 bases align to TRBD1. Sequencing used peripheral blood. The CDR3 sequence: CASSPTGVANTGELFF. CDR3 DNA sequence: TGTGCCAGCTCACCCACAGGGGTAGCGAACACCGGGGAGCTGTTTTTT.